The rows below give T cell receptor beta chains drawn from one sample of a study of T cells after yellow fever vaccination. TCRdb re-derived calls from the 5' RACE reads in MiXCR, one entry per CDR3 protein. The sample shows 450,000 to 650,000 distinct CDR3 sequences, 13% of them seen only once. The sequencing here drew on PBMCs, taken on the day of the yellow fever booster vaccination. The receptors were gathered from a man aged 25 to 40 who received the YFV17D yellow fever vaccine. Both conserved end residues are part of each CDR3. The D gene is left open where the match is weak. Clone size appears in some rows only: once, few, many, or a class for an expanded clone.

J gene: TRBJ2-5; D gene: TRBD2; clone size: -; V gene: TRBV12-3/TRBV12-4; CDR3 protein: CASGVSGSGKETQYF; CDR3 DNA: TGTGCCAGCGGGGTTAGCGGGAGTGGGAAGGAGACCCAGTACTTC
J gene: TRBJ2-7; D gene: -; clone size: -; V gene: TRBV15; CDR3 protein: CATSRDKYEQYF; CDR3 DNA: TGTGCCACCAGCAGAGATAAGTACGAGCAGTACTTC
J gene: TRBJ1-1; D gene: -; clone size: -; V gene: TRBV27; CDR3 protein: CATGTRMNTEAFF; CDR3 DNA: TGTGCCACCGGGACGCGCATGAACACTGAAGCTTTCTTT
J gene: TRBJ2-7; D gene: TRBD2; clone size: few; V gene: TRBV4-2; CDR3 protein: CASSQEISGSLLEQYF; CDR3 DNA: TGTGCCAGCAGCCAAGAAATTAGCGGGAGTTTACTCGAGCAGTACTTC
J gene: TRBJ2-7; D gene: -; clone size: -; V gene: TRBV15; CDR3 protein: CATSRAGPYEQYF; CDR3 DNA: TGTGCCACCAGCAGAGCCGGGCCATACGAGCAGTACTTC
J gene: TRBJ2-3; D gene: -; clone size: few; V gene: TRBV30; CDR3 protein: CAWSVPGVDTQYF; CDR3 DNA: TGTGCCTGGAGTGTCCCGGGGGTTGATACGCAGTATTTT
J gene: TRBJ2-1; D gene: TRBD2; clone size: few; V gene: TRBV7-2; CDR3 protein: CASSGGRAYNEQFF; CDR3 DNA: TGTGCCTCCTCGGGCGGGAGGGCCTACAATGAGCAGTTCTTC
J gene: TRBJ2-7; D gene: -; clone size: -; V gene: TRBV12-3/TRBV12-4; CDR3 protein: CASSLVSSLTYEQYF; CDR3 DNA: TGTGCCAGCAGTTTAGTATCCAGCCTTACCTACGAGCAGTACTTC
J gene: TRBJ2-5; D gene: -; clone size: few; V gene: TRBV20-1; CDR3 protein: CSATTGWYQETQYF; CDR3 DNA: TGCAGTGCGACGACAGGCTGGTACCAAGAGACCCAGTACTTC
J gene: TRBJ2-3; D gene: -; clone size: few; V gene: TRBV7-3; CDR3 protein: CASSSGITRNTDTQYF; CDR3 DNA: TGTGCCAGCAGCTCCGGGATAACTAGAAACACAGATACGCAGTATTTT
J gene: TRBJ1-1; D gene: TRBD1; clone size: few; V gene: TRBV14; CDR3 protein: CASSQMTGGRTEAFF; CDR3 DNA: TGTGCCAGCAGCCAAATGACAGGGGGCCGGACTGAAGCTTTCTTT
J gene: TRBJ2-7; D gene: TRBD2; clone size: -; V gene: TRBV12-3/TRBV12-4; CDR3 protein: CASTPGLASYEQYF; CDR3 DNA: TGTGCCAGCACTCCGGGACTAGCTTCCTACGAGCAGTACTTC
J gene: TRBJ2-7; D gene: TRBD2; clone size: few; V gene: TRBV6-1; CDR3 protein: CASRAPLGRGSYEQYF; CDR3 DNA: TGTGCCAGCAGAGCCCCCCTAGGGAGGGGCTCCTACGAGCAGTACTTC
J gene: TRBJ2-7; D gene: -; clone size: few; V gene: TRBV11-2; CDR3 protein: CASSPRAPGPQSPVYEQYF; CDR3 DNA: TGTGCCAGCAGCCCAAGGGCCCCGGGACCCCAAAGCCCTGTATACGAGCAGTACTTC
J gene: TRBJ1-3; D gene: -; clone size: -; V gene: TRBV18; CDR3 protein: CASSTTQGSSGNPIYF; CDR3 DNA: TGTGCCAGCTCCACAACCCAGGGGAGCTCTGGAAACCCCATATATTTT
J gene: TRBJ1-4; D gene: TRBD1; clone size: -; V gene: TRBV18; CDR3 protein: CASSRGQNEKLFF; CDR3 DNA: TGTGCCAGCTCGCGGGGACAGAATGAAAAACTGTTTTTT
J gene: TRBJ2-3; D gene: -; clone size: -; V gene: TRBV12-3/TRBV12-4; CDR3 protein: CASSLSLPDTQYF; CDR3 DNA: TGTGCCAGCAGTCTCTCTCTCCCAGATACGCAGTATTTT
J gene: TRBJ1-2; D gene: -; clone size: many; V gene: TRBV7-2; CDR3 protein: CASSSPAGAKGNGYTF; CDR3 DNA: TGTGCCAGCAGCTCTCCCGCGGGGGCGAAGGGTAATGGCTACACCTTC
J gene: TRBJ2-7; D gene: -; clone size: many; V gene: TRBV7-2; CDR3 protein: CASSLGAGAPYEQYF; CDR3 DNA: TGTGCCAGCAGCTTAGGGGCGGGGGCACCCTACGAGCAGTACTTC
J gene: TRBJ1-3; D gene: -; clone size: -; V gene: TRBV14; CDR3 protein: CASSRLSGNTIYF; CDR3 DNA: TGTGCCAGCAGCCGACTCTCTGGAAACACCATATATTTT
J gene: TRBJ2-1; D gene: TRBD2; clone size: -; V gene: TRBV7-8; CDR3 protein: CASSLFGWASGSTRYNEQFF; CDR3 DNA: TGTGCCAGCAGCTTATTTGGTTGGGCTAGCGGGTCCACCCGATACAATGAGCAGTTCTTC
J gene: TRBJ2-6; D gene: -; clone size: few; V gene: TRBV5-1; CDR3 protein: CASSSLIQGYGANVLTF; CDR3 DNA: TGCGCCAGCAGCTCACTAATACAGGGTTATGGGGCCAACGTCCTGACTTTC
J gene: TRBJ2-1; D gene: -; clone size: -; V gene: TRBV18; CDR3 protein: CASSPPGGATNNEQFF; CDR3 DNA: TGTGCCAGCTCACCACCTGGAGGAGCGACCAACAATGAGCAGTTCTTC
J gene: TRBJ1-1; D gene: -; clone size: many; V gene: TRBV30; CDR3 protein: CAWKALLGDDTEAFF; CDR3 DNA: TGTGCCTGGAAGGCCCTCTTAGGGGATGACACTGAAGCTTTCTTT
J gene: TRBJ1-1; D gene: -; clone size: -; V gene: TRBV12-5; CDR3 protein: CASGLTTGRTEAFF; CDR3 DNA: TGTGCTAGTGGTTTGACAACAGGGAGGACTGAAGCTTTCTTT
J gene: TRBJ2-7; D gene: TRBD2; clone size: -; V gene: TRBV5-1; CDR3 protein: CASSLSQGRAYEQYF; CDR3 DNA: TGCGCCAGCAGCTTGTCTCAAGGGAGGGCCTACGAGCAGTACTTC
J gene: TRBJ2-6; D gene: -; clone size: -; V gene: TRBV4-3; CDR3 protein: CASSHLGGANVLTF; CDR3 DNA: TGCGCCAGCAGCCACCTGGGGGGGGCCAACGTCCTGACTTTC
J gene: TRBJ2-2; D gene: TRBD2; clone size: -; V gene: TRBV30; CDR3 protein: CAWTAGEIAGELFF; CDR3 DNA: TGTGCCTGGACGGCGGGAGAAATCGCCGGGGAGCTGTTTTTT
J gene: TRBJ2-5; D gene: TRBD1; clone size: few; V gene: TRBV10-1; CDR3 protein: CASSKGDRVQETQYF; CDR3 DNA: TGCGCCAGCAGTAAAGGGGACAGGGTTCAAGAGACCCAGTACTTC
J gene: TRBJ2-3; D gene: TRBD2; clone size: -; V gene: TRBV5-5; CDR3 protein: CASSWTSGRKIDTQYF; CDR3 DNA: TGTGCCAGCAGCTGGACTAGCGGGAGAAAGATAGATACGCAGTATTTT
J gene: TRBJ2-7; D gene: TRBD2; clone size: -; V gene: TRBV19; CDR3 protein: CASSIKRDSSYEQYF; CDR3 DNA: TGTGCCAGTAGTATTAAGCGGGACTCTTCCTACGAGCAGTACTTC
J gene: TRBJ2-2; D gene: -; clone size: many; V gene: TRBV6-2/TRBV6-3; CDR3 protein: CASSYLTKNTGELFF; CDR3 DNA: TGTGCCAGCAGTTACCTGACTAAAAACACCGGGGAGCTGTTTTTT
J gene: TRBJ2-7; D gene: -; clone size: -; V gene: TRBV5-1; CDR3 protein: CASSHHTESSYEQYF; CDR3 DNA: TGCGCCAGCAGCCATCATACAGAAAGCTCCTACGAGCAGTACTTC
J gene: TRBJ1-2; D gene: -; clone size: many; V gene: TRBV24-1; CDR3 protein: CATSDSSKGTIYGYTF; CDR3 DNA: TGTGCCACCAGTGATTCCAGTAAGGGCACCATCTATGGCTACACCTTC
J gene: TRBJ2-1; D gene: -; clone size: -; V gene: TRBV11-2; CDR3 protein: CASSPPFSDTSYNEQFF; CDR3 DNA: TGTGCCAGCAGCCCCCCCTTTTCCGACACTTCCTACAATGAGCAGTTCTTC
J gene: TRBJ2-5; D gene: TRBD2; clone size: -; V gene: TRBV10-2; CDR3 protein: CASRGSAGPKETQYF; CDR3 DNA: TGCGCCAGCAGAGGGTCAGCGGGGCCTAAAGAGACCCAGTACTTC
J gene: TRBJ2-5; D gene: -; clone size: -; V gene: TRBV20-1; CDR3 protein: CSANQEARTQYF; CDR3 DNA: TGCAGTGCTAATCAAGAAGCACGGACCCAGTACTTC
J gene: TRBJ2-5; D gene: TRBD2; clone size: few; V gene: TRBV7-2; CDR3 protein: CASSHRGRAWETQYF; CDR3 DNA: TGTGCCAGCAGCCACCGCGGGAGGGCCTGGGAGACCCAGTACTTC
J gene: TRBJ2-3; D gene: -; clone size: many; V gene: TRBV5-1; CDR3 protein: CASSLGSGTDTQYF; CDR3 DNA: TGTGCCAGCAGCCTGGGTAGCGGCACAGATACGCAGTATTTT
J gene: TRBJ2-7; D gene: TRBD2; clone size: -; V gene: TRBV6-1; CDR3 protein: CASGGLAGVNEQYF; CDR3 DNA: TGTGCCAGCGGCGGACTAGCGGGAGTGAACGAGCAGTACTTC
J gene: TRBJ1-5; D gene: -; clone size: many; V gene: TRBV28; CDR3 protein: CAGAGVGQPQHF; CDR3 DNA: TGTGCCGGAGCTGGGGTTGGTCAGCCCCAGCATTTT
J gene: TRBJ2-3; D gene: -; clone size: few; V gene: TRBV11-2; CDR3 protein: CASSLEDFTDTQYF; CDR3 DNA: TGTGCCAGCAGCTTAGAGGACTTCACAGATACGCAGTATTTT
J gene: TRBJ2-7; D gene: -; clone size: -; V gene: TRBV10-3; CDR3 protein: CAISGLEGDYEQYF; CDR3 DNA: TGTGCCATCAGTGGGCTGGAGGGGGACTACGAGCAGTACTTC
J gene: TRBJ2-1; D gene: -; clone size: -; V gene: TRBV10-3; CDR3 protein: CAISGLKERRNEQFF; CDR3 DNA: TGTGCCATCAGTGGACTAAAGGAGAGGCGGAATGAGCAGTTCTTC
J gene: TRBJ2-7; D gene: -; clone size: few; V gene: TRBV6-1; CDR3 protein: CASRDYSYEQYF; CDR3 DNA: TGTGCCAGCAGGGACTATTCCTACGAGCAGTACTTC
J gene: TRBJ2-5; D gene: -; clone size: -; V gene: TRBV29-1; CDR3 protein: CSVDKGLETQYF; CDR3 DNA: TGCAGCGTTGATAAAGGGTTGGAGACCCAGTACTTC
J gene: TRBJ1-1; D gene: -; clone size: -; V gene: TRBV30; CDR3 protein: CAWSVTGLNTEAFF; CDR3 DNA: TGTGCCTGGAGTGTTACAGGCCTCAACACTGAAGCTTTCTTT
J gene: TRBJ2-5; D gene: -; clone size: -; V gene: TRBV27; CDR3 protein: CASTAAQGETQYF; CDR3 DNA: TGTGCCAGCACCGCCGCACAGGGCGAGACCCAGTACTTC
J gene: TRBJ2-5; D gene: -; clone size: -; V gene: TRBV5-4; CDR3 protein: CASSLKQAEETQYF; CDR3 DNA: TGTGCCAGCAGCTTGAAGCAAGCCGAAGAGACCCAGTACTTC
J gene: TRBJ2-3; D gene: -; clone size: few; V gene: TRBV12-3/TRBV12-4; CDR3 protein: CASSPGTGSTQYF; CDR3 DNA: TGTGCCAGCAGTCCCGGGACTGGGTCTACGCAGTATTTT
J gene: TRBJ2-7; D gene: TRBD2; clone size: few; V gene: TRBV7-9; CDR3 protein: CASSLLVAGGYEQYF; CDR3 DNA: TGTGCCAGCAGCTTACTTGTAGCGGGAGGGTACGAGCAGTACTTC
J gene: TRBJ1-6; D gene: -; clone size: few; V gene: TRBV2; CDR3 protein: CASCGVPPAPLHF; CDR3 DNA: TGTGCCAGTTGCGGGGTGCCGCCGGCACCCCTCCACTTT
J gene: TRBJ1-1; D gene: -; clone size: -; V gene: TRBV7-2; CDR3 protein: CASSLHPGYMNTEAFF; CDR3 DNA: TGTGCCAGCAGCCTGCATCCGGGGTACATGAACACTGAAGCTTTCTTT
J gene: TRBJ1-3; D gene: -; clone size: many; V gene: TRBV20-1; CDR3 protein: CSARDNRDGNTIYF; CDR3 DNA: TGCAGTGCTAGAGATAACAGGGATGGAAACACCATATATTTT
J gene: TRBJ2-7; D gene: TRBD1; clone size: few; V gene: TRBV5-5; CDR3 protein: CASSWGDRSSYEQYF; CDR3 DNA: TGTGCCAGCAGCTGGGGGGACAGGAGTTCCTACGAGCAGTACTTC
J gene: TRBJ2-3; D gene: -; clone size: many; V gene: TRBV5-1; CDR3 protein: CASSLLTDTQYF; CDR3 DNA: TGTGCCAGCAGTCTCCTCACAGATACGCAGTATTTT
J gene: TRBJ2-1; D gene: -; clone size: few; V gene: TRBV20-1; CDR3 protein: CSVRVAVSNEQFF; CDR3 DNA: TGCAGTGTTCGAGTAGCAGTAAGCAATGAGCAGTTCTTC
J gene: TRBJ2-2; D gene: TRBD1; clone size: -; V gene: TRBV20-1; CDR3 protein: CSAIDRGSTGELFF; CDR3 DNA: TGCAGTGCCATTGACAGGGGGAGCACCGGGGAGCTGTTTTTT
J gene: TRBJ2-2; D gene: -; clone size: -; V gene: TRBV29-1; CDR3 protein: CSARLTSNTGELFF; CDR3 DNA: TGCAGCGCCAGATTAACTTCGAACACCGGGGAGCTGTTTTTT